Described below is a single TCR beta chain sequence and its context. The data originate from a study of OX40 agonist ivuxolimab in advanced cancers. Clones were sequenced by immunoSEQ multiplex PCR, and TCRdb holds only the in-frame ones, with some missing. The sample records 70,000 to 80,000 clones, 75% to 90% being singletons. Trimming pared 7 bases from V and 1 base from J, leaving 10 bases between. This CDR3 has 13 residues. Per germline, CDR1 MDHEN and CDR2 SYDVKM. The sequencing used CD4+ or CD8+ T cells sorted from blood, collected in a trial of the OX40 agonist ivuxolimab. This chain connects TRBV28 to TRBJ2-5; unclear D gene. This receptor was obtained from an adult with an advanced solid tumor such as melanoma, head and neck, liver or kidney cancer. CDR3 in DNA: TGTGCCAGCACTGGCTCCAGCCAAGAGACCCAGTACTTC. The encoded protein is CASTGSSQETQYF.